The following is a TCR beta chain sequence with its context. This entry comes from a study of blood T cell repertoires in COVID-19. For the study at large: Acute and convalescent COVID-19 specimens originated in the United States, Italy and Spain. T cells, B-cell-depleted T cells, or PBMCs supplied cDNA or gDNA.

Authors' processing steps: Reference gene primer amplification gave estimated nucleated cell counts. Here immunoSEQ multiplex PCR was the method, and the copy in TCRdb shows in-frame clones only, minus some. V and J calls and clone size are copied from that table; D and trimming were computed from the DNA. Of roughly 86,000 clones in the sample, around 87% are singletons; the top ten hold roughly 5.1%. Trimming removed 4 bases from V and 7 bases from J; junction bases left unmatched: 3. The CDR3 runs 15 residues. Germline V CDR1 and CDR2: SGHNT, YYREEE (reference sequence). The sample consisted of peripheral blood. This TCR came from a man aged 35-49 years with acute or convalescent COVID-19. The V and J genes are TRBV5-4 and TRBJ2-1, with 15 positions matching TRBD2. The CDR3, as DNA: TGTGCCAGCAGCCCCGGGACTAGCGGGAGGAATGAGCAGTTCTTC. Protein: CASSPGTSGRNEQFF.